This T cell receptor beta chain was found in a study of blood T cell repertoires in COVID-19. The overall study: COVID-19 samples from acute and convalescent phases originated in the United States, Italy and Spain. PBMCs, B-cell-depleted T cells, or T cells were the source of the cDNA or gDNA that made up the material.

There are 16 residues in the CDR3. The germline gives CDR1 SNHLY, CDR2 FYNNEI. The germline V and J ends were trimmed by 6 bases and 2 bases, with 19 bases remaining between them. Authors' data handling: Reference gene primer amplification in the assay estimated nucleated cell counts. Generated by immunoSEQ multiplex PCR, the TCRdb table keeps only in-frame clones and is missing some. V, J and clone size derive from that table, while D and trimming were established from the DNA sequence. The profile shows about 190,000 clones, around nine tenths of them singletons. This clonotype was obtained from a woman aged 40 to 50 who had recovered from COVID-19. Material for sequencing was peripheral blood. This chain links TRBV2 with TRBJ1-1, with D maybe TRBD1 (6 bases). CDR3 coding DNA: TGTGCCAGCAGACCAGACAGGTTGGGTCCCAACACTGAAGCTTTCTTT. This gives the protein CASRPDRLGPNTEAFF.